This T cell receptor beta chain was recorded in a study of human T cells and chemical hapten exposure. Using its own MiXCR run on the RACE reads, TCRdb lists one record per CDR3 protein. The repertoire holds tens of thousands of distinct CDR3 sequences, with less than 11% as singletons. Time point indicated: patch test 2, 6 weeks after DPC sensitization. Specified treatment: therapeutic diphenylcyclopropenone sensitization with weekly scalp DPC. Regarding the study as a whole: As patch test score rose, PT1 expanded TCR counts tended to rise as well. Expanded TCRs showed more large CDR3 clusters than pre-sensitization or healthy control sets.

On this clonotype itself: Its antigen remains unknown.

Germline loops: CDR1 SEHNR, CDR2 FQNEAQ (reference sequence). This CDR3 spans 15 amino acids. With 0 bases clipped from V and 3 bases from J, the junction kept 2 bases outside the gene matches. The sequence derives from a woman between 45 and 65 years old with alopecia areata. Some clones in this sample may be carry-over from other donors' samples. The material was whole blood, obtained in connection with sensitization to the hapten diphenylcyclopropenone (DPC). The V and J genes are TRBV7-9 and TRBJ2-7; 10 nucleotides agree with TRBD2. The CDR3 DNA sequence: TGTGCCAGCAGCTTAGCGGGACTAGCGAGCTACGAGCAGTACTTC. This gives the protein CASSLAGLASYEQYF.